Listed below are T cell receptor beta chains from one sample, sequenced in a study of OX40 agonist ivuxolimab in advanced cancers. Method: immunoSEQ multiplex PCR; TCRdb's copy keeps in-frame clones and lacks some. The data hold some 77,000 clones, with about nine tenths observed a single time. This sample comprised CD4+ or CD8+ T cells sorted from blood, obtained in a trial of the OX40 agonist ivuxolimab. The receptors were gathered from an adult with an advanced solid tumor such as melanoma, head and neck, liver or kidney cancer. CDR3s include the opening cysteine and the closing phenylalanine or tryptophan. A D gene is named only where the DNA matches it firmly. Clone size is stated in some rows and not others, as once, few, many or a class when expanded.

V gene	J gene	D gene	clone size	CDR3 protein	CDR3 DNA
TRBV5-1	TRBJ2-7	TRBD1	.	CASSWGRTGPEVEQYF	TGCGCCAGCAGCTGGGGCAGGACAGGGCCCGAGGTGGAGCAGTACTTC
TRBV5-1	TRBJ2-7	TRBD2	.	CASSFWLAGVDEQYF	TGCGCCAGCAGCTTTTGGCTAGCGGGGGTCGACGAGCAGTACTTC
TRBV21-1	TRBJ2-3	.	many	CASSKADTQYF	TGTGCCAGCAGCAAAGCAGATACGCAGTATTTT
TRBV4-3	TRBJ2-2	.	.	CASSQSLAGELFF	TGCGCCAGCAGCCAATCCCTCGCCGGGGAGCTGTTTTTT
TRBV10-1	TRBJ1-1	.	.	CASSNSGTEAFF	TGCGCCAGCAGCAATAGTGGGACTGAAGCTTTCTTT
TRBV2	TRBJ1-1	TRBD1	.	CASDNWTGGGEAFF	TGTGCCAGCGATAATTGGACAGGGGGCGGAGAAGCTTTCTTT
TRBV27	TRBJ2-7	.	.	CASSWVGWSYEQYF	TGTGCCAGCAGTTGGGTGGGTTGGTCCTACGAGCAGTACTTC
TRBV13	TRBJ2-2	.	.	CASITGPGRNTGELFF	TGTGCCAGCATCACGGGTCCAGGGAGGAACACCGGGGAGCTGTTTTTT
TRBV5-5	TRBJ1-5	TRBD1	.	CASSSGQGGYSNQPQHF	TGTGCCAGCAGCTCCGGGCAGGGGGGATATAGCAATCAGCCCCAGCATTTT
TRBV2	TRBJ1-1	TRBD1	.	CARDRDEPEAFF	TGTGCCAGAGACAGGGATGAACCTGAAGCTTTCTTT
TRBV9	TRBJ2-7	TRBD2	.	CASSSRTSGASYEQYF	TGTGCCAGCAGCTCGCGGACTAGCGGGGCCTCCTACGAGCAGTACTTC
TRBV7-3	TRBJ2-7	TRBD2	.	CASSLLGGSEQYF	TGTGCCAGCAGCTTATTGGGAGGGAGCGAGCAGTACTTC
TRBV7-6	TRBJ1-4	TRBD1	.	CASSATGEATNEKLFF	TGTGCCAGCAGCGCTACAGGGGAGGCAACTAATGAAAAACTGTTTTTT
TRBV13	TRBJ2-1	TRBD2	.	CASSARLAGGPFHEQFF	TGTGCCAGCAGCGCCCGACTAGCGGGGGGGCCCTTCCATGAGCAGTTCTTC
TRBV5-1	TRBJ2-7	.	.	CASSLAELLTSSYEQYF	TGCGCCAGCAGCTTGGCCGAACTACTAACGAGCTCCTACGAGCAGTACTTC
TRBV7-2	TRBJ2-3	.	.	CASSLDRGEVFSDTQYF	TGTGCCAGCAGCTTAGACCGCGGGGAGGTCTTCTCAGATACGCAGTATTTT
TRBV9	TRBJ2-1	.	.	CASSVLAGTGSYNEQFF	TGTGCCAGCAGCGTGCTAGCGGGGACAGGTTCCTACAATGAGCAGTTCTTC
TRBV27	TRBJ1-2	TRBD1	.	CASSLYGTGHYGYTF	TGTGCCAGCAGTTTATACGGGACAGGCCACTATGGCTACACCTTC
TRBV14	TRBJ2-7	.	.	CASSFSSYEQYF	TGTGCCAGCAGTTTCAGCTCCTACGAGCAGTACTTC
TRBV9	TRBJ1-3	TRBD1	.	CASSGPGQLSGNTIYF	TGTGCCAGCAGCGGGCCGGGACAGCTCTCTGGAAACACCATATATTTT
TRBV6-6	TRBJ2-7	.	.	CASSYLRGLHEQYF	TGTGCCAGCAGTTACCTCAGGGGACTCCACGAGCAGTACTTC
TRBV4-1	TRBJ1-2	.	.	CASSQETGLTNYGYTF	TGCGCCAGCAGCCAAGAGACGGGACTAACTAACTATGGCTACACCTTC
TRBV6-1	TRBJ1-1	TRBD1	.	CASSESYPVQGDTEAFF	TGTGCCAGCAGTGAATCATACCCCGTCCAGGGGGACACTGAAGCTTTCTTT
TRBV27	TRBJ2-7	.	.	CASSFPAGEQYF	TGTGCCAGCAGTTTCCCGGCGGGCGAGCAGTACTTC
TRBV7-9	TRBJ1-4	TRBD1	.	CASSSRETGEGEKLFF	TGTGCCAGCAGCTCCCGGGAGACAGGGGAGGGCGAAAAACTGTTTTTT
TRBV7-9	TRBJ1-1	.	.	CASSLAGRNTEAFF	TGTGCCAGCAGCTTAGCCGGGCGGAACACTGAAGCTTTCTTT
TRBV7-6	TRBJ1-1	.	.	CASSLGGVNTEAFF	TGTGCCAGCAGCTTAGGAGGTGTTAACACTGAAGCTTTCTTT
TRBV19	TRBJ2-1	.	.	CASSISLSGYNEQFF	TGTGCCAGTAGTATATCCCTTTCAGGGTACAATGAGCAGTTCTTC
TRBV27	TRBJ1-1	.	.	CASSWGTEAFF	TGTGCCAGCAGTTGGGGCACTGAAGCTTTCTTT
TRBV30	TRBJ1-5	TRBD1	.	CAWSTGVGQPQHF	TGTGCCTGGAGCACAGGGGTAGGTCAGCCCCAGCATTTT
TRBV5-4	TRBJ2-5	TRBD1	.	CASSLDRGHQTQYF	TGTGCCAGCAGCTTGGACAGGGGGCACCAGACCCAGTACTTC
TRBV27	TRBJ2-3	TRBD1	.	CASSTRDRGPADTQYF	TGTGCCAGCAGTACAAGGGACAGGGGGCCGGCAGATACGCAGTATTTT
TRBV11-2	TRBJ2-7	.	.	CASSQGFTYEQYF	TGTGCCAGCAGCCAAGGGTTTACCTACGAGCAGTACTTC
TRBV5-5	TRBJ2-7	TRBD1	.	CASSFGQGTYEQYF	TGTGCCAGCAGCTTCGGACAGGGCACCTACGAGCAGTACTTC
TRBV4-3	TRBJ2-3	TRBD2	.	CASSQGTSGGTDTQYF	TGCGCCAGCAGCCAGGGGACTAGCGGGGGAACAGATACGCAGTATTTT
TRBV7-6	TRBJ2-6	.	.	CASSGHSGANVLTF	TGTGCCAGCAGCGGACACTCTGGGGCCAACGTCCTGACTTTC
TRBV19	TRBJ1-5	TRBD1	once	CASSVPLSGGPTLNQPQHF	TGTGCCAGTAGTGTCCCCCTTTCAGGGGGTCCTACCCTTAATCAGCCCCAGCATTTT
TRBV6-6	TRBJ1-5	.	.	CASGPGFDSNQPQHF	TGTGCCAGCGGGCCGGGGTTCGATAGCAATCAGCCCCAGCATTTT
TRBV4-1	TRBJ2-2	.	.	CASSQVEGSGELFF	TGCGCCAGCAGCCAGGTAGAGGGGTCCGGGGAGCTGTTTTTT
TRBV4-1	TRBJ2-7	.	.	CASSQRGPQGGYEQYF	TGCGCCAGCAGCCAACGGGGTCCACAGGGTGGCTACGAGCAGTACTTC
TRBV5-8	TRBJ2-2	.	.	CASSFMVTGELFF	TGTGCCAGCAGCTTCATGGTTACCGGGGAGCTGTTTTTT
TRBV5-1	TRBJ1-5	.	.	CASSPDDYNQPQHF	TGCGCCAGCAGCCCGGACGACTACAATCAGCCCCAGCATTTT
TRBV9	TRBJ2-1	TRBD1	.	CASSLHRDRGGNEQFF	TGTGCCAGCAGCCTACACCGGGACAGGGGTGGAAATGAGCAGTTCTTC
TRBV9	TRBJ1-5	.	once	CASSVGGIGQPQHF	TGTGCCAGCAGCGTGGGGGGTATCGGGCAGCCCCAGCATTTT
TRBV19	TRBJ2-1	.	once	CASSISESYNEQFF	TGTGCCAGTAGTATTAGCGAATCCTACAATGAGCAGTTCTTC
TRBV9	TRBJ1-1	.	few	CASSQGHANTEAFF	TGTGCCAGCAGCCAAGGACACGCCAACACTGAAGCTTTCTTT
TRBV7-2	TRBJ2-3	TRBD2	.	CASSLVAGGTDTQYF	TGTGCCAGCAGCTTAGTAGCGGGAGGCACAGATACGCAGTATTTT
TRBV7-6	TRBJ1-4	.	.	CASSLASGGPLGEKLFF	TGTGCCAGCAGCTTAGCCTCGGGAGGGCCTTTGGGGGAAAAACTGTTTTTT
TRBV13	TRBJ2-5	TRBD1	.	CASSSYRGRRGMETQYF	TGTGCCAGCAGTTCATACAGGGGGCGTCGTGGTATGGAGACCCAGTACTTC
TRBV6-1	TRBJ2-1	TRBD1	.	CASSPRGTGSEQFF	TGTGCCAGCAGTCCACGAGGGACAGGGTCTGAGCAGTTCTTC
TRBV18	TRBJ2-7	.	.	CASSPYKQSEQYF	TGTGCCAGCTCACCTTATAAACAATCCGAGCAGTACTTC
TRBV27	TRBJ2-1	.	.	CASSTEAIPSYNEQFF	TGTGCCAGCTCGACAGAGGCCATCCCTTCCTACAATGAGCAGTTCTTC
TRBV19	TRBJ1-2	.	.	CASSIDSDSPYTNYGYTF	TGTGCCAGTAGTATAGATTCGGACAGTCCATACACTAACTATGGCTACACCTTC
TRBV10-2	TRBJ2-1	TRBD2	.	CASSETSGVIDEQFF	TGCGCCAGCAGTGAGACTAGCGGGGTAATCGATGAGCAGTTCTTC
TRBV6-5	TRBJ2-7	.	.	CARFDSYPSYEQYF	TGTGCCAGATTCGACAGTTACCCCTCCTACGAGCAGTACTTC
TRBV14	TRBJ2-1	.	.	CASSQDYTPNEQFF	TGTGCCAGCAGCCAAGATTATACCCCCAATGAGCAGTTCTTC
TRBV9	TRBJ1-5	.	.	CASSGGGQPQHF	TGTGCCAGCAGCGGGGGAGGGCAGCCCCAGCATTTT